Listed here are 5 T cell receptor beta chains from one sample, sequenced in a study of T cells in localized non-small cell lung cancer. Sequencing used immunoSEQ multiplex PCR; TCRdb keeps in-frame clones, though not all of them. The table has about 11,000 clones, just under 30% seen once. The specimen was lung tumor tissue, collected before any cancer treatment. These receptor sequences come from a man between 40 and 70 years old with stage I lung adenocarcinoma.

The J gene is TRBJ1-6, the V gene TRBV5-1; D gene ambiguous. Trimming cost V 0 bases and J 9 bases, with 10 bases left between them. The CDR3 is 14 amino acids. Germline assignment: CDR1 SGHRS and CDR2 YFSETQ. The CDR3 DNA sequence: TGCGCCAGCAGCTTGGACAGAACTTCTTCACCCCTCCACTTT. This gives the protein CASSLDRTSSPLHF.

The chain has TRBV5-1 and TRBJ2-1, with D possibly matching TRBD2 (6 bases). Trimming removed 3 bases at V and 1 base at J, with 11 bases between. The CDR3 loop spans 15 amino acids. The germline V gene has CDR1 SGHRS and CDR2 YFSETQ. The CDR3 nucleotides read TGCGCCAGCAGCTCTCTCGCGGGGTCCTACAATGAGCAGTTCTTC. It codes for CASSSLAGSYNEQFF.

The chain recombines TRBV14 with TRBJ2-2, with D maybe TRBD1 (6 bases). Trimming shortened V by 6 bases and J by 1 base, and 12 bases separated the two germline ends. The CDR3 is 15 amino acids. Germline V lookup: CDR1 SGHDN, CDR2 FVKESK. The CDR3 DNA reads as TGTGCCAGCAGACGACAAGGGGGGAACACCGGGGAGCTGTTTTTT. Translated, it gives CASRRQGGNTGELFF.

This clone was detected ten times or more. The genes are TRBV7-2 and TRBJ2-3; the D is unclear. Deletions cut 10 bases from V and 2 bases from J, with 13 bases between. The germline V gene encodes CDR1 SGHTA and CDR2 FQGNSA. The CDR3 has 13 residues. CDR3 in amino acids: CATRNTITDTQYF. The CDR3 DNA reads TGTGCCACCAGGAACACCATCACAGATACGCAGTATTTT.

This clone was observed a handful of times. In DNA form, the CDR3 reads TGTGCTAGTGTGAGGGGCTACACTGAAGCTTTCTTT. Its protein product is CASVRGYTEAFF. This rearrangement joins TRBV12-5 to TRBJ1-1; possibly TRBD1 for D (5 bases). The ends were cut back, 7 bases at V and 3 bases at J, with 9 bases in the middle. The CDR3 length is 12 residues. Germline lookup yields CDR1 LGHNT and CDR2 FRNRAP.